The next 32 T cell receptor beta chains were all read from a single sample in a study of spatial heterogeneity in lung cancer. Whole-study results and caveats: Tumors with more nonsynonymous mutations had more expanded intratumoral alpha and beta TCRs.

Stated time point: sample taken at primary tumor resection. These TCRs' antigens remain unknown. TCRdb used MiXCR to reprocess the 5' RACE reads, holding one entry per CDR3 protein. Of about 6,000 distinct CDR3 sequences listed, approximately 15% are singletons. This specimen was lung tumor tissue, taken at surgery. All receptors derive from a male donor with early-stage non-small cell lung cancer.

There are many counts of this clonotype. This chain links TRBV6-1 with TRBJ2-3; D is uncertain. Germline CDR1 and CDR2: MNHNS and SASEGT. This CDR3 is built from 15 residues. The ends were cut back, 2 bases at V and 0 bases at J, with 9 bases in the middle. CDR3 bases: TGTGCCAGCAGTGAACAGATAACTAGCACAGATACGCAGTATTTT. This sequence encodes CASSEQITSTDTQYF.

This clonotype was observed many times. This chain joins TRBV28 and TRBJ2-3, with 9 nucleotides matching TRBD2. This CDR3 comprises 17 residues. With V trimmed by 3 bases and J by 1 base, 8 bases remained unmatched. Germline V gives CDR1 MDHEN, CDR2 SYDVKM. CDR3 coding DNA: TGTGCCAGCAGTTTTCTGACAGGCGGGGGGGGCACAGATACGCAGTATTTT. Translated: CASSFLTGGGGTDTQYF. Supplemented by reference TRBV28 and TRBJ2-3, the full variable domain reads DVKVTQSSRYLVKRTGEKVFLECVQDMDHENMFWYRQDPGLGLRLIYFSYDVKMKEKGDIPEGYSVSREKKERFSLILESASTNQTSMYLCASSFLTGGGGTDTQYFGPGTRLTVL.

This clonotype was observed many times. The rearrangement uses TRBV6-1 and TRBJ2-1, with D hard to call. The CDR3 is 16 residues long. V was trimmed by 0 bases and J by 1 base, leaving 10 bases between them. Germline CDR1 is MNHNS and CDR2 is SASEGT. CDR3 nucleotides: TGTGCCAGCAGTGAAGCGACCAGGCCGTCCTACAATGAGCAGTTCTTC. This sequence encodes CASSEATRPSYNEQFF.

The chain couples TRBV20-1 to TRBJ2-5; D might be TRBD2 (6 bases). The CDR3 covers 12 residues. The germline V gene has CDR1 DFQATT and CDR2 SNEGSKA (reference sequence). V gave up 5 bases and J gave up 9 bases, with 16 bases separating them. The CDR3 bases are TGCAGTGCTTCCCCGACTAGAGCGGCCCAGTACTTC. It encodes CSASPTRAAQYF.

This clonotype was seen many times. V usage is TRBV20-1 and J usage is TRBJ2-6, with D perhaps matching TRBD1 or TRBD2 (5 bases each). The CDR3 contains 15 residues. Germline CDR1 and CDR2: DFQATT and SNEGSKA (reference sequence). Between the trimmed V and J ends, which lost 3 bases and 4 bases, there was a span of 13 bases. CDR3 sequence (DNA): TGCAGTGCTAGCCCCGGGGCTCCCGGGGCCAACGTCCTGACTTTC. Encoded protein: CSASPGAPGANVLTF.

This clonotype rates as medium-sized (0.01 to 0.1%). CDR3 region: CSALDSPSTDTQYF. As DNA, the CDR3 is TGCAGTGCCCTGGACAGCCCAAGCACAGATACGCAGTATTTT. V gene TRBV20-1 combines with J gene TRBJ2-3, with TRBD1 as a possible D gene (6 bases). Trimming took off 6 bases at V and 0 bases at J, with 13 bases between the two ends. This CDR3 has 14 amino acids. Germline CDR1 reads DFQATT; CDR2 reads SNEGSKA (reference sequence).

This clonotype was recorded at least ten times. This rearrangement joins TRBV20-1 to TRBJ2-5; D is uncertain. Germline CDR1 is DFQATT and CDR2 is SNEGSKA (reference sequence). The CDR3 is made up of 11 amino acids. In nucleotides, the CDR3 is TGCAGCCCTCTCGCGCAACAGACCCAGTACTTC. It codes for CSPLAQQTQYF.

DNA for the CDR3: TGTGCCAGCAGCTTCGGACCTAGCGGGGGGGCAGGAGATACGCAGTATTTT. This translates into CASSFGPSGGAGDTQYF. This chain connects TRBV7-2 to TRBJ2-3; TRBD2 agrees at 12 bases. CDR1 and CDR2 (germline): SGHTA, FQGNSA. Trimming removed 3 bases from V and 5 bases from J; junction bases left unmatched: 9. The CDR3 totals 17 residues.

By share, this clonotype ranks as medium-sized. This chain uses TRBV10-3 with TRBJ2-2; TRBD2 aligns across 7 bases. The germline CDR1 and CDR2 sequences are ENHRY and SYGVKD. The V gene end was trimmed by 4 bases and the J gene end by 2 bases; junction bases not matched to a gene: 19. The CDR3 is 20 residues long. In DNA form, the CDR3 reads TGTGCCATCAGTGCCGCCCGCGGGAGTAACCTTACCCCCAACACCGGGGAGCTGTTTTTT. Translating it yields CAISAARGSNLTPNTGELFF.

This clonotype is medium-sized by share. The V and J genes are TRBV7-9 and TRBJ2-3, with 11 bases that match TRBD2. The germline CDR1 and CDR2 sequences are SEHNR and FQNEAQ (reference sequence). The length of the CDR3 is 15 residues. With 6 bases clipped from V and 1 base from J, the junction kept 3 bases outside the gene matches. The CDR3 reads CASRYSGRGTDTQYF. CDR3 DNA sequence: TGTGCCAGCAGATATAGCGGGAGGGGCACAGATACGCAGTATTTT.

The CDR3 loop is CASSPRRRSTGELFF. For the CDR3, the DNA is TGTGCCAGCAGCCCGAGGCGGAGGAGCACCGGGGAGCTGTTTTTT. The chain has TRBV7-9 and TRBJ2-2; the D gene is possibly TRBD2 (5 bases). Trimming took off 5 bases at V and 4 bases at J, with 14 bases between the two ends. The germline V gene encodes CDR1 SEHNR and CDR2 FQNEAQ (reference sequence). This CDR3 has 15 residues.

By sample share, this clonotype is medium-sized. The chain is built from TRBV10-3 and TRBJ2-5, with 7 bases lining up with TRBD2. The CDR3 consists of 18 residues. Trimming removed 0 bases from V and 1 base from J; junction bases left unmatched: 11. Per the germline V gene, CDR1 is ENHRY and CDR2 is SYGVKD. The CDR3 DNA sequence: TGTGCCATCAGTGAGTCGACGGTAGCGGGTGGGGCCCAAGAGACCCAGTACTTC. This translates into CAISESTVAGGAQETQYF.

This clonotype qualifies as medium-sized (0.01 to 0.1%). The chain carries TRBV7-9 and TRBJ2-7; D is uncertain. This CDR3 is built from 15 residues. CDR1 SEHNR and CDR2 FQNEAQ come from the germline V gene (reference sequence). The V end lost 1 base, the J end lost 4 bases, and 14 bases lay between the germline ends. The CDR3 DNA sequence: TGTGCCAGCAGCTTAGTACCCACAGCCCTTTACGAGCAGTACTTC. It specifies CASSLVPTALYEQYF. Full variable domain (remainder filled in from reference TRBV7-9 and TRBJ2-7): DTGVSQNPRHKITKRGQNVTFRCDPISEHNRLYWYRQTLGQGPEFLTYFQNEAQLEKSRLLSDRFSAERPKGSFSTLEIQRTEQGDSAMYLCASSLVPTALYEQYFGPGTRLTVT.

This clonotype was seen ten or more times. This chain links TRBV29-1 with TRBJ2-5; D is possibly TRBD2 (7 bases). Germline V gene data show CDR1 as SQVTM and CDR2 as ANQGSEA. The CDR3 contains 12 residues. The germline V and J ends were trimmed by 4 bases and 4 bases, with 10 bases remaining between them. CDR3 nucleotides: TGCAGCGTTGGTCGGGGGGCAGAGACCCAGTACTTC. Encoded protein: CSVGRGAETQYF.

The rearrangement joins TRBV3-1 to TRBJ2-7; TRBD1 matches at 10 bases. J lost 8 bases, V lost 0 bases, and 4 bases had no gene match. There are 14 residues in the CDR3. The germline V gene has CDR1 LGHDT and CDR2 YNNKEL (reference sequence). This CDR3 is CASSQEGDRGKQYF. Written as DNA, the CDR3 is TGTGCCAGCAGCCAAGAGGGGGACAGGGGAAAGCAGTACTTC.

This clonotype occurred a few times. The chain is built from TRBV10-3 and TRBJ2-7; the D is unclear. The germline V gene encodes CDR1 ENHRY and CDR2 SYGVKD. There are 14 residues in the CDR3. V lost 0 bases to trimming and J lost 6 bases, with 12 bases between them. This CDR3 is CAISESKSWSEQYF. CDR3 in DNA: TGTGCCATCAGTGAGTCGAAATCGTGGTCCGAGCAGTACTTC.

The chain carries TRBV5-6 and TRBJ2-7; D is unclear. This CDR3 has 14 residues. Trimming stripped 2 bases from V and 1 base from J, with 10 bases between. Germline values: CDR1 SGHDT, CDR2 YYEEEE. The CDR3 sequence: CASSFGYGSYEQYF. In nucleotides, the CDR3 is TGTGCCAGCAGCTTTGGATACGGGTCCTACGAGCAGTACTTC.

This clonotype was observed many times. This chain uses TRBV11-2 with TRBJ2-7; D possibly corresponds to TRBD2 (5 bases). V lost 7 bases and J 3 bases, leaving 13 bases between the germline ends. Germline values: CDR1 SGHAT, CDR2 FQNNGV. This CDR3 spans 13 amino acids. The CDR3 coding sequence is TGTGCCAGCACCGACCGGGAAGTCTACGAGCAGTACTTC. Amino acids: CASTDREVYEQYF.

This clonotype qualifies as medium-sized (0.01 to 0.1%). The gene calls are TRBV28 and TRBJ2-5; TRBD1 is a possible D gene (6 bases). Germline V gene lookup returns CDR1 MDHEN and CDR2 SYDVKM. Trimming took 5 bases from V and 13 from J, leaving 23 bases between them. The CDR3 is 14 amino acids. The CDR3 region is CASSPGHKPPQGYF. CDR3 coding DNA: TGTGCCAGCAGTCCCGGACATAAGCCCCCACAGGGGTACTTC.

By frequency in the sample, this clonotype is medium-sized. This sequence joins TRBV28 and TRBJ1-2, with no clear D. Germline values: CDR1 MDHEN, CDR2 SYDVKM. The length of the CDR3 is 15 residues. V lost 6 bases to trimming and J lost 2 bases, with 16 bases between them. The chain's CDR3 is CASRYPPPGNYGYTF. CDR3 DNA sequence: TGTGCCAGCAGATATCCCCCACCGGGAAACTATGGCTACACCTTC.

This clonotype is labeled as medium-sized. The CDR3 bases are TGTGCCAGCAGTTTCGACGGGGAGAGCTCCTACGAGCAGTACTTC. Encoded protein: CASSFDGESSYEQYF. The V and J genes are TRBV27 and TRBJ2-7, with a tentative D call TRBD2 (5 bases). The CDR3 is 15 residues long. CDR1 and CDR2 (germline): MNHEY, SMNVEV (reference sequence). Trimming removed 3 bases from V and 0 bases from J, with 12 bases in between.

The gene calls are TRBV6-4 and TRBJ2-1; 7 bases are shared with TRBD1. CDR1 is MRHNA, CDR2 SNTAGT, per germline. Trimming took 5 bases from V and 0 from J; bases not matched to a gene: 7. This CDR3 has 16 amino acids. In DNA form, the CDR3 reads TGTGCCAGCAGTTATGACAGGGCCAGCTCCTACAATGAGCAGTTCTTC. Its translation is CASSYDRASSYNEQFF.

For the CDR3, the DNA is TGTGCCAGCTCACCGAGGTCTGCAACTAATGAAAAACTGTTTTTT. Its protein product is CASSPRSATNEKLFF. The rearrangement links TRBV18 to TRBJ1-4; no reliable D call. The CDR3 sequence is 15 residues long. CDR1 is KGHSH and CDR2 is LQKENI in the germline V gene. V gave up 3 bases and J gave up 0 bases, with 8 bases separating them.

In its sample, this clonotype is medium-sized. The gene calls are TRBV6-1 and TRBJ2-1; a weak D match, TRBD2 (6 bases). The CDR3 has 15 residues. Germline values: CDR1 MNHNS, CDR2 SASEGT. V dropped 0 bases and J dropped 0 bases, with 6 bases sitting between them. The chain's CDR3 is CASSEAGGSYNEQFF. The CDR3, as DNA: TGTGCCAGCAGTGAAGCGGGGGGCTCCTACAATGAGCAGTTCTTC.

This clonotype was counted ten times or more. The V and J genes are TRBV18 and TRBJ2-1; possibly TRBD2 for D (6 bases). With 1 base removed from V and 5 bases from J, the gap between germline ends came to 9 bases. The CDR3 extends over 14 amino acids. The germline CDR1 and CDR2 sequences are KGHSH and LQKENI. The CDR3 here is CASSPLGGNNEQFF. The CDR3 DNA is TGTGCCAGCTCACCACTGGGAGGTAACAATGAGCAGTTCTTC.

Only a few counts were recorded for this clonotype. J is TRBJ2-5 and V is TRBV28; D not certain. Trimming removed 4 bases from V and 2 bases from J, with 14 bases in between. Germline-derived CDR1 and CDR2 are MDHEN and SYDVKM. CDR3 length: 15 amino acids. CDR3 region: CASSWSHEIQETQYF. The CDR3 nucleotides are TGTGCCAGCAGTTGGTCACACGAGATACAAGAGACCCAGTACTTC.

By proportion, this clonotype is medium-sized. The DNA of the CDR3 is TGTGCCAGCAGCCAAGGGGCAGGGCCCAAAAACATTCAGTACTTC. It translates to CASSQGAGPKNIQYF. The V and J genes are TRBV3-1 and TRBJ2-4, with a weak D call TRBD1 (5 bases). There are 15 residues in the CDR3. The germline gives CDR1 LGHDT, CDR2 YNNKEL (reference sequence). Trimming shortened V by 1 base and J by 2 bases, and 9 bases separated the two germline ends.

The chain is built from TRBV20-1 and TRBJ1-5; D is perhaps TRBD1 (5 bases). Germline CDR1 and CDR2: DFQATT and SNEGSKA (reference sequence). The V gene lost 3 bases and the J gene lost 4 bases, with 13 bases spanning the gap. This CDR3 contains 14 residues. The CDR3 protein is CSARDRGPNQPQHF. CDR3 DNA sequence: TGCAGTGCTAGGGACCGGGGCCCGAATCAGCCCCAGCATTTT.

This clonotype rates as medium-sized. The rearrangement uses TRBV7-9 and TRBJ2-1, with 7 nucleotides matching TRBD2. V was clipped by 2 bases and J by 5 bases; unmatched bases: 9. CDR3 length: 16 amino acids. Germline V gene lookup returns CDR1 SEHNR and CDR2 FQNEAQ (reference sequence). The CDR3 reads CASSLNSGLQNNEQFF. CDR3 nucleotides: TGTGCCAGCAGCTTAAATTCGGGACTACAGAACAATGAGCAGTTCTTC. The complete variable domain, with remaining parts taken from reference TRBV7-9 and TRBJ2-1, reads DTGVSQNPRHKITKRGQNVTFRCDPISEHNRLYWYRQTLGQGPEFLTYFQNEAQLEKSRLLSDRFSAERPKGSFSTLEIQRTEQGDSAMYLCASSLNSGLQNNEQFFGPGTRLTVL.

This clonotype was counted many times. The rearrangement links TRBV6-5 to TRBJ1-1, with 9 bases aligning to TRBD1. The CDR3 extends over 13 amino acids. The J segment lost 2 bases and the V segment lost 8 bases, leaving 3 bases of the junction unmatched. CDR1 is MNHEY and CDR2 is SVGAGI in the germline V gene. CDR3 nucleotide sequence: TGTGCCAGCGGGGACAGGGATAACACTGAAGCTTTCTTT. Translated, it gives CASGDRDNTEAFF.

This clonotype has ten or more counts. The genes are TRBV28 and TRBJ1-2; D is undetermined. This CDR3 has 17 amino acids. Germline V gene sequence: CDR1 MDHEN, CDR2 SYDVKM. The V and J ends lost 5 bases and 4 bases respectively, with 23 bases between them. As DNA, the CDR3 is TGTGCCAGCAGTCCCCCGGGGTCGGCCTTACGGGGCTATGGCTACACCTTC. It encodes CASSPPGSALRGYGYTF.

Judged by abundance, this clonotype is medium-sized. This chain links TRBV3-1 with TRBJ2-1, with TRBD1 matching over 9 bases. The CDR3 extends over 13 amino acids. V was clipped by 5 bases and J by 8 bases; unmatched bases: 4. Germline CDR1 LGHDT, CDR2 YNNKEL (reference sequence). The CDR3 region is CASSYRGRDEQFF. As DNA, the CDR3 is TGTGCCAGCAGCTACAGGGGGCGCGATGAGCAGTTCTTC.